This T cell receptor beta chain originates from a study of T cells in Graves' hyperthyroidism and ophthalmopathy. Study conclusions and caveats: Ophthalmopathy was separated from stable hyperthyroidism by a 13 V-J model.

There are 16 residues in the CDR3. J lost 3 bases, V lost 1 base, and 5 bases had no gene match. In germline, CDR1 is SGHAT, CDR2 FQNNGV. The hyperthyroidism was newly diagnosed and had lasted under 2 months; the patients were aged 18 to 65. Uncontrolled infection, other autoimmune disease, pregnancy and lactation each barred patients from inclusion. Out of less than 12 ml of fresh peripheral blood came the PBMCs. Using RNA transcripts as the source, TCR beta CDR3 regions were amplified. The HTBI set primed first-round TCR CDR3 RT-PCR. TCRdb redid the calling of the multiplex PCR reads with MiXCR, one entry per CDR3 protein. The table has 400,000 to 550,000 distinct CDR3 sequences, approximately 15% seen once. In this sample, this clonotype turned up many times. The antigen is undetermined.

This sequence was found in a woman aged 18-30 years with Graves' hyperthyroidism. The sequenced sample consisted of blood. The chain couples TRBV11-2 to TRBJ2-3; 9 positions match TRBD2. CDR3 nucleotide sequence: TGTGCCAGCAGCTTAGGTGCGGGAGGGCCTACAGATACGCAGTATTTT. It yields the protein CASSLGAGGPTDTQYF.